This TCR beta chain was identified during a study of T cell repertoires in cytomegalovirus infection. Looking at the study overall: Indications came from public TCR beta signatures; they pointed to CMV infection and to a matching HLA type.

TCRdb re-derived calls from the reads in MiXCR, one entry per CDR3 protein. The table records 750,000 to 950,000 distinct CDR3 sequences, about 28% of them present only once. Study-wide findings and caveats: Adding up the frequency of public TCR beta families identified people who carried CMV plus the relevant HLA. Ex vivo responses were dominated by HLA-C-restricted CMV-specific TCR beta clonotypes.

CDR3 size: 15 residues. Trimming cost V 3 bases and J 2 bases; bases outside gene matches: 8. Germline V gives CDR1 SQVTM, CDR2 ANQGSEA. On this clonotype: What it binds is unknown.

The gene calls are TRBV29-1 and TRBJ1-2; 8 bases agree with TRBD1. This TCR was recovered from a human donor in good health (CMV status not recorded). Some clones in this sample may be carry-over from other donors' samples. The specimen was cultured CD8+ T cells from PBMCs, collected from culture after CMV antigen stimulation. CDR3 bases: TGCAGCGTTGAGACAGGGGTTTGGGAGAACTATGGCTACACCTTC. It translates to CSVETGVWENYGYTF.